A selection of T cell receptor beta chains follows, all from one sample in a study of blood T cell repertoires in COVID-19. Clones were read by immunoSEQ multiplex PCR, and TCRdb kept only the in-frame ones, dropping some. The table records 140,000 to 150,000 clones, 70% to 90% of them present only once. Specimen: peripheral blood. The receptors were gathered from a man in his sixties or seventies with acute or convalescent COVID-19. Each CDR3 is given with its conserved first and last residue. A D gene is named only where the DNA matches it firmly. Rows may omit the clone size; those that give it use once, few, many or a size class.

D gene: TRBD1
J gene: TRBJ1-1
clone size: .
V gene: TRBV29-1
CDR3 DNA: TGCAGCGTTGGATACAGGGGGCGCGACACTGAAGCTTTCTTT
CDR3 protein: CSVGYRGRDTEAFF

D gene: .
J gene: TRBJ1-6
clone size: .
V gene: TRBV9
CDR3 DNA: TGTGCCAGCAGCGTAGTGCCCGGGGGGAATTCACCCCTCCACTTT
CDR3 protein: CASSVVPGGNSPLHF

D gene: TRBD1
J gene: TRBJ1-2
clone size: .
V gene: TRBV5-6
CDR3 DNA: TGTGCCAGCAGCACACAACAGGGGGTTTATGGCTACACCTTC
CDR3 protein: CASSTQQGVYGYTF

D gene: .
J gene: TRBJ1-1
clone size: .
V gene: TRBV11-3
CDR3 DNA: TGTGCCAGCAGCTTAGAGGGCAGGAACACTGAAGCTTTCTTT
CDR3 protein: CASSLEGRNTEAFF

D gene: TRBD1
J gene: TRBJ1-2
clone size: .
V gene: TRBV6-6
CDR3 DNA: TGTGCCAGCGCGACAGGGGGCTTGGGTGGCTACACCTTC
CDR3 protein: CASATGGLGGYTF

D gene: .
J gene: TRBJ2-3
clone size: .
V gene: TRBV7-9
CDR3 DNA: TGTGCCAGCAGCTTAGTCGGTTATACGCAGTATTTT
CDR3 protein: CASSLVGYTQYF

D gene: .
J gene: TRBJ1-2
clone size: .
V gene: TRBV5-6
CDR3 DNA: TGTGCCAGCAGCTCAAACTATGGCTACACCTTC
CDR3 protein: CASSSNYGYTF

D gene: TRBD1
J gene: TRBJ2-7
clone size: .
V gene: TRBV19
CDR3 DNA: TGTGCCAGCGGGACAGCTTACTACGAGCAGTACTTC
CDR3 protein: CASGTAYYEQYF

D gene: TRBD1
J gene: TRBJ1-1
clone size: .
V gene: TRBV19
CDR3 DNA: TGTGCCAGTAGCCCCCTTAGGGGGCAAAATGAAGCTTTCTTT
CDR3 protein: CASSPLRGQNEAFF

D gene: .
J gene: TRBJ1-5
clone size: .
V gene: TRBV12-5
CDR3 DNA: TGTGCTAGTGCCTCAGGGGGCAATCAGCCCCAGCATTTT
CDR3 protein: CASASGGNQPQHF

D gene: .
J gene: TRBJ1-1
clone size: .
V gene: TRBV6-6
CDR3 DNA: TGTGCCAGCAGTTCAAATACTGAAGCTTTCTTT
CDR3 protein: CASSSNTEAFF

D gene: .
J gene: TRBJ2-2
clone size: .
V gene: TRBV2
CDR3 DNA: TGTGCCAGCAGTTTTCAAGCAACGAACACCGGGGAGCTGTTTTTT
CDR3 protein: CASSFQATNTGELFF

D gene: TRBD1
J gene: TRBJ2-3
clone size: .
V gene: TRBV20-1
CDR3 DNA: TGCAGTGCTAGTCCAGGGGGAGATACGCAGTATTTT
CDR3 protein: CSASPGGDTQYF

D gene: TRBD1
J gene: TRBJ2-1
clone size: .
V gene: TRBV7-9
CDR3 DNA: TGTGCCAGCAGCTCCCGGGACAGGCCTTACAATGAGCAGTTCTTC
CDR3 protein: CASSSRDRPYNEQFF

D gene: .
J gene: TRBJ2-7
clone size: .
V gene: TRBV13
CDR3 DNA: TGTGCCAGCAGCTCCGGCTACGAGCAGTACTTC
CDR3 protein: CASSSGYEQYF

D gene: TRBD1
J gene: TRBJ1-2
clone size: .
V gene: TRBV27
CDR3 DNA: TGTGCCAGCAGGGTGCAGGGGGTTCCTGGCTACACCTTC
CDR3 protein: CASRVQGVPGYTF

D gene: .
J gene: TRBJ1-5
clone size: once
V gene: TRBV7-8
CDR3 DNA: TGTGCCAGCAGCACCGTGACTGGGACTAGTTCTATCAAGCCCCAGCATTTT
CDR3 protein: CASSTVTGTSSIKPQHF

D gene: .
J gene: TRBJ1-5
clone size: .
V gene: TRBV7-2
CDR3 DNA: TGTGCCAGCAGCTTAGTACAGGGCGCTGGCAATCAGCCCCAGCATTTT
CDR3 protein: CASSLVQGAGNQPQHF

D gene: TRBD2
J gene: TRBJ2-1
clone size: .
V gene: TRBV7-2
CDR3 DNA: TGTGCCAGCAGCTCTCGGACTAGCGGGGGCCCAAATACTTACAATGAGCAGTTCTTC
CDR3 protein: CASSSRTSGGPNTYNEQFF

D gene: TRBD1
J gene: TRBJ2-5
clone size: .
V gene: TRBV7-9
CDR3 DNA: TGTGCCAGCAGCTTAGTGGGACAGGGAGGTCAAGAGACCCAGTACTTC
CDR3 protein: CASSLVGQGGQETQYF

D gene: .
J gene: TRBJ1-1
clone size: .
V gene: TRBV2
CDR3 DNA: TGTGCCAGGACCAGGGGTCAGAACACTGAAGCTTTCTTT
CDR3 protein: CARTRGQNTEAFF

D gene: TRBD2
J gene: TRBJ2-3
clone size: .
V gene: TRBV27
CDR3 DNA: TGTGCCAGCAGCCAGAGGCTAGCGGGAGTTCCAGATACGCAGTATTTT
CDR3 protein: CASSQRLAGVPDTQYF

D gene: TRBD1
J gene: TRBJ2-2
clone size: .
V gene: TRBV4-1
CDR3 DNA: TGCGCCAGCAGCCAAGATCGGGACAGCACCGGGGAGCTGTTTTTT
CDR3 protein: CASSQDRDSTGELFF

D gene: TRBD2
J gene: TRBJ2-3
clone size: .
V gene: TRBV18
CDR3 DNA: TGTGCCAGCTCACCAAGTATCGCGGGGGGCACAGATACGCAGTATTTT
CDR3 protein: CASSPSIAGGTDTQYF

D gene: TRBD1
J gene: TRBJ2-7
clone size: .
V gene: TRBV5-1
CDR3 DNA: TGCGCCAGCAGATACGGACAGGGAATATCCTACGAGCAGTACTTC
CDR3 protein: CASRYGQGISYEQYF

D gene: TRBD1
J gene: TRBJ2-3
clone size: .
V gene: TRBV5-1
CDR3 DNA: TGCGCCAGCAGCTTGGGGACAGGGCTAACAGATACGCAGTATTTT
CDR3 protein: CASSLGTGLTDTQYF

D gene: TRBD1
J gene: TRBJ1-1
clone size: .
V gene: TRBV10-1
CDR3 DNA: TGCGCCAGCAGTGAAAACAGGGGGAACACTGAAGCTTTCTTT
CDR3 protein: CASSENRGNTEAFF

D gene: TRBD1
J gene: TRBJ2-5
clone size: .
V gene: TRBV5-5
CDR3 DNA: TGTGCCAGCAGCGTTCAGGGGGTTGAAGAGACCCAGTACTTC
CDR3 protein: CASSVQGVEETQYF

D gene: .
J gene: TRBJ2-5
clone size: .
V gene: TRBV18
CDR3 DNA: TGTGCCAGCTCGGCGGGGTACCAAGAGACCCAGTACTTC
CDR3 protein: CASSAGYQETQYF

D gene: .
J gene: TRBJ2-3
clone size: .
V gene: TRBV27
CDR3 DNA: TGTGCCAGCAGTTCTGGCAGCACAGATACGCAGTATTTT
CDR3 protein: CASSSGSTDTQYF

D gene: TRBD1
J gene: TRBJ1-2
clone size: .
V gene: TRBV5-4
CDR3 DNA: TGTGCCAGCAGTTCAAGACAGGGTCGAACTGGCTACACCTTC
CDR3 protein: CASSSRQGRTGYTF

D gene: .
J gene: TRBJ2-3
clone size: few
V gene: TRBV9
CDR3 DNA: TGTGCCAGCAGCCCTTGGGACTTGACAGATACGCAGTATTTT
CDR3 protein: CASSPWDLTDTQYF

D gene: .
J gene: TRBJ1-2
clone size: few
V gene: TRBV28
CDR3 DNA: TGTGCCAGCAGTTGGGGAGGGGGCTACACCTTC
CDR3 protein: CASSWGGGYTF

D gene: .
J gene: TRBJ2-1
clone size: .
V gene: TRBV11-2
CDR3 DNA: TGTGCCAGCAGCTTAAGCGGGCCCTCCTACAATGAGCAGTTCTTC
CDR3 protein: CASSLSGPSYNEQFF

D gene: .
J gene: TRBJ1-5
clone size: .
V gene: TRBV7-9
CDR3 DNA: TGTGCCAGCAGCTTAGGAGGGAGGCAGCCCCAGCATTTT
CDR3 protein: CASSLGGRQPQHF

D gene: .
J gene: TRBJ2-5
clone size: .
V gene: TRBV27
CDR3 DNA: TGTGCCAGCAGTCCCGAAGAGTTACTCGCTTTTGAGACCCAGTACTTC
CDR3 protein: CASSPEELLAFETQYF

D gene: .
J gene: TRBJ2-1
clone size: .
V gene: TRBV5-8
CDR3 DNA: TGTGCCAGCAGCCCAGGCGGGACCTACAATGAGCAGTTCTTC
CDR3 protein: CASSPGGTYNEQFF

D gene: TRBD1
J gene: TRBJ1-2
clone size: few
V gene: TRBV4-1
CDR3 DNA: TGCGCCAGCAGTCTCAACCCGGGACAGGGATTTAATGGCTACACCTTC
CDR3 protein: CASSLNPGQGFNGYTF

D gene: .
J gene: TRBJ1-6
clone size: .
V gene: TRBV3-1/TRBV3-2
CDR3 DNA: TGTGCCAGCAGCCAAGAAACCGCAGGGCGGAATTCACCCCTCCACTTT
CDR3 protein: CASSQETAGRNSPLHF

D gene: TRBD2
J gene: TRBJ2-1
clone size: .
V gene: TRBV2
CDR3 DNA: TGTGCCAGCACGTCCCAGCCTAGCGGGAGCTTTGAGCAGTTCTTC
CDR3 protein: CASTSQPSGSFEQFF

D gene: .
J gene: TRBJ1-2
clone size: .
V gene: TRBV19
CDR3 DNA: TGTGCCAGTAGTAGAGGCGACTATGGCTACACCTTC
CDR3 protein: CASSRGDYGYTF

D gene: .
J gene: TRBJ1-2
clone size: .
V gene: TRBV29-1
CDR3 DNA: TGCAGCGTACACCTCCGGGACTATGGCTACACCTTC
CDR3 protein: CSVHLRDYGYTF

D gene: .
J gene: TRBJ1-6
clone size: .
V gene: TRBV5-1
CDR3 DNA: TGCGCCAGCTCCTCTGATAATTCACCCCTCCACTTT
CDR3 protein: CASSSDNSPLHF

D gene: TRBD2
J gene: TRBJ2-5
clone size: .
V gene: TRBV7-9
CDR3 DNA: TGTGCCAGCACCCCCGGACTAGCGGGAAGAGGAGAAGAGACCCAGTACTTC
CDR3 protein: CASTPGLAGRGEETQYF

D gene: .
J gene: TRBJ2-3
clone size: .
V gene: TRBV11-2
CDR3 DNA: TGTGCCAGCAGCTCGCAGCACATAGCGGAGACACACACAGATACGCAGTATTTT
CDR3 protein: CASSSQHIAETHTDTQYF

D gene: .
J gene: TRBJ2-7
clone size: .
V gene: TRBV15
CDR3 DNA: TGTGCCACCAGCAGGGTCTTGGGGGGAGGAGGCTACGAGCAGTACTTC
CDR3 protein: CATSRVLGGGGYEQYF

D gene: TRBD1
J gene: TRBJ1-1
clone size: .
V gene: TRBV11-2
CDR3 DNA: TGTGCCAGCAGCTTAGTAAGGACAGGGCGTGAAGCTTTCTTT
CDR3 protein: CASSLVRTGREAFF

D gene: TRBD1
J gene: TRBJ1-2
clone size: .
V gene: TRBV5-8
CDR3 DNA: TGTGCCAGCAGCTATCCATTGGGACAGCTTTATGGCTACACCTTC
CDR3 protein: CASSYPLGQLYGYTF

D gene: .
J gene: TRBJ1-1
clone size: .
V gene: TRBV21-1
CDR3 DNA: TGTGCCAGCAGCACCTCAAAAGGGGACAGAAGCACTGAAGCTTTCTTT
CDR3 protein: CASSTSKGDRSTEAFF

D gene: .
J gene: TRBJ2-1
clone size: .
V gene: TRBV10-1
CDR3 DNA: TGCGCCAGCCGGGCGGGGACCCGTGGGGATGAGCAGTTCTTC
CDR3 protein: CASRAGTRGDEQFF

D gene: .
J gene: TRBJ2-3
clone size: once
V gene: TRBV27
CDR3 DNA: TGTGCCAGCAGTTTACTCGATGGGCGTACAGATACGCAGTATTTT
CDR3 protein: CASSLLDGRTDTQYF

D gene: TRBD1
J gene: TRBJ1-1
clone size: .
V gene: TRBV10-1
CDR3 DNA: TGCGCCAGCAGTGCATCCCGGGACAGGGGTATAGAAGCTTTCTTT
CDR3 protein: CASSASRDRGIEAFF

D gene: .
J gene: TRBJ2-1
clone size: .
V gene: TRBV11-2
CDR3 DNA: TGTGCCAGCAGCTTAGCGGGCTCCTACAATGAGCAGTTCTTC
CDR3 protein: CASSLAGSYNEQFF

D gene: .
J gene: TRBJ1-6
clone size: .
V gene: TRBV6-4
CDR3 DNA: TGTGCCAGCGGGGAGCAGGGGAATTCACCCCTCCACTTT
CDR3 protein: CASGEQGNSPLHF

D gene: .
J gene: TRBJ1-1
clone size: .
V gene: TRBV19
CDR3 DNA: TGTGCCAGTAGGCGGGGGGCGAACACTGAAGCTTTCTTT
CDR3 protein: CASRRGANTEAFF

D gene: .
J gene: TRBJ2-4
clone size: .
V gene: TRBV21-1
CDR3 DNA: TGTGCCAGCAGCTGCCCCACAGGGCGCCAAAACATTCAGTACTTC
CDR3 protein: CASSCPTGRQNIQYF

D gene: .
J gene: TRBJ2-1
clone size: .
V gene: TRBV19
CDR3 DNA: TGTGCCAGTAGCGAAGGGAGGTACAATGAGCAGTTCTTC
CDR3 protein: CASSEGRYNEQFF